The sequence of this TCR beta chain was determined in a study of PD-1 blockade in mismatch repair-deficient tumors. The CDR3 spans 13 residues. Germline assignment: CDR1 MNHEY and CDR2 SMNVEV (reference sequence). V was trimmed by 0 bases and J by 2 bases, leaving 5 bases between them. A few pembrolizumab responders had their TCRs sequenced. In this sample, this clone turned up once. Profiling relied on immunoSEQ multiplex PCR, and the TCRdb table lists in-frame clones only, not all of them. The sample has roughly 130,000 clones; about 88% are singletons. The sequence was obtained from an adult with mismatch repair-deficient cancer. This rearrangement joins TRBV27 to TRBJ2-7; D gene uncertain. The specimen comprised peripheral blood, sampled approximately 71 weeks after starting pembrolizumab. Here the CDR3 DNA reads TGTGCCAGCAGTTTATCGGCTGCCTACGAGCAGTACTTC. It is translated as CASSLSAAYEQYF.